Sequencing of this T cell receptor (beta chain) was carried out in a study of Graves' ophthalmopathy and Graves' hyperthyroidism. General observations from the study: The model predicted ophthalmopathy progression with 70.59% sensitivity and less than 80% specificity.

The TCR beta CDR3 regions underwent amplification from RNA transcripts. The authors performed first-round RT-PCR with HTBI primers and then a second-round multiplex PCR. MiXCR, applied by TCRdb to the multiplex PCR reads, yields one record per CDR3 protein. In the table there are almost 400,000 distinct CDR3 sequences, about 16% of which are singletons. This clonotype was counted at least ten times. Its antigen remains unknown. Other autoimmune diseases, uncontrolled infections, pregnancy and lactation each led to patient exclusion. The CDR3 is 14 amino acids. The V and J ends lost 0 bases and 11 bases, in that order; junction bases with no gene match: 7. Looked up from germline, CDR1 is MNHEY and CDR2 is SVGEGT.

Sequencing input: peripheral blood. The rearrangement uses TRBV6-2 or TRBV6-3 and TRBJ1-1; 9 positions match TRBD1. This receptor was obtained from a woman younger than 35 with Graves' ophthalmopathy. The CDR3: CASSYSNDRGYAFF. The DNA of the CDR3 is TGTGCCAGCAGTTACTCGAATGACAGGGGGTACGCTTTCTTT.